The 14 T cell receptor beta chains reported below all come from one sample, sequenced in a study of CD8 T cells in ankylosing spondylitis. Regarding the study as a whole: One TCR beta motif, made up of roughly eight highly homologous variants, appeared characteristic of ankylosing spondylitis blood.

These TCRs are of unknown antigen specificity. TCRdb reprocessed the 5' RACE reads via MiXCR and lists one record per CDR3 protein. The sample shows about 220,000 distinct CDR3 sequences, around 16% of them seen only once. The sequenced sample was blood, either unsorted or a sorted T cell fraction (not recorded which). The origin of the receptors is a male donor with ankylosing spondylitis.

V usage is TRBV7-9 and J usage is TRBJ1-5, with a tentative D call TRBD1 (6 bases). In germline, CDR1 is SEHNR, CDR2 FQNEAQ (reference sequence). Deletions cut 0 bases from V and 6 bases from J, with 6 bases between. The CDR3 has 13 amino acids. CDR3 loop: CASSLAQGQPQHF. The DNA for the CDR3 is TGTGCCAGCAGCTTAGCACAGGGTCAGCCCCAGCATTTT.

The chain uses TRBV27 and TRBJ2-5; 8 nucleotides align to TRBD2. Germline V lookup: CDR1 MNHEY, CDR2 SMNVEV (reference sequence). This CDR3 has 14 residues. The V and J ends lost 6 bases and 10 bases, in that order; junction bases with no gene match: 13. The CDR3 protein is CASSRGLEGQGQYF. The CDR3 nucleotides are TGTGCCAGCAGCCGGGGACTAGAAGGTCAGGGCCAGTACTTC.

This clonotype was counted between two and nine times. The chain joins TRBV6-2 or TRBV6-3 to TRBJ2-2; TRBD2 matches 15 bases. V shed 2 bases and J 4 bases; nucleotides not matched to a gene: 8. The CDR3 runs to 19 residues. In germline, CDR1 is MNHEY, CDR2 SVGEGT. DNA of the CDR3: TGTGCCAGCAGTTACCCCGGACTAGCGGGAGGGCCTGGCACCGGGGAGCTGTTTTTT. As protein: CASSYPGLAGGPGTGELFF.

The chain is built from TRBV6-5 and TRBJ2-7; 11 bases are shared with TRBD2. Germline-derived CDR1 and CDR2 are MNHEY and SVGAGI. The CDR3 has 16 amino acids. The V segment lost 1 base and the J segment 2 bases; nucleotides outside the gene matches: 4. The CDR3 DNA reads TGTGCCAGCAGTTACTGGGGTAGCGGGGGGGCCTACGAGCAGTACTTC. Translating gives CASSYWGSGGAYEQYF.

The rearrangement uses TRBV20-1 and TRBJ2-7, with D uncertain. V was cut by 0 bases and J by 0 bases, with 9 bases left in between. Germline-derived CDR1 and CDR2 are DFQATT and SNEGSKA (reference sequence). The CDR3 has 14 residues. The CDR3 reads CSARDVGFSYEQYF. CDR3 coding DNA: TGCAGTGCTAGAGATGTGGGCTTCTCCTACGAGCAGTACTTC.

The chain recombines TRBV7-3 with TRBJ2-2; D is unresolved. The germline gives CDR1 SGHTA, CDR2 FQGTGA. V lost 1 base and J lost 4, with 10 bases in between. This CDR3 spans 15 amino acids. The CDR3 spells CASSLNSGATGELFF. CDR3 DNA: TGTGCCAGCAGCTTAAATTCTGGAGCCACCGGGGAGCTGTTTTTT.

The rearrangement uses TRBV4-1 and TRBJ2-1; a weak D match, TRBD1 (7 bases). V was pared by 4 bases and J by 9 bases, with 16 bases between. CDR3 length equals 14 residues. Germline V gene sequence: CDR1 MGHRA, CDR2 YSYEKL. The chain's CDR3 is CASSRARGTGEQFF. The CDR3 DNA sequence: TGCGCCAGCAGCCGAGCCAGGGGGACTGGTGAGCAGTTCTTC.

The chain links TRBV12-3 or TRBV12-4 to TRBJ2-7; D is uncertain. The CDR3 length is 13 residues. Between the trimmed V and J ends, which lost 3 bases and 0 bases, there was a span of 6 bases. The chain's CDR3 is CASSFASSYEQYF. In DNA, the CDR3 is TGTGCCAGCAGTTTCGCTAGCTCCTACGAGCAGTACTTC.

This chain connects TRBV7-9 to TRBJ1-2; the D gene is possibly TRBD1 (6 bases). Germline CDR1 SEHNR, CDR2 FQNEAQ (reference sequence). The germline V and J ends were trimmed by 2 bases and 0 bases, with 16 bases remaining between them. This CDR3 contains 17 residues. Here the CDR3 DNA reads TGTGCCAGCAGCTTATTAAGACCAGGGGACGCTAACTATGGCTACACCTTC. Its protein is CASSLLRPGDANYGYTF.

The rearrangement joins TRBV24-1 to TRBJ2-2, with 7 bases matching TRBD1. The CDR3 sequence is 17 residues long. The J segment lost 1 base and the V segment lost 4 bases, leaving 8 bases of the junction unmatched. Germline V gene data show CDR1 as KGHDR and CDR2 as SFDVKD. The CDR3 sequence: CATSEVTGAVNTGELFF. The CDR3 DNA follows: TGTGCCACCAGTGAGGTTACAGGGGCCGTGAACACCGGGGAGCTGTTTTTT.

This clonotype was seen a handful of times. This rearrangement joins TRBV28 to TRBJ2-7, with a possible D match to TRBD2 (6 bases). V shed 8 bases and J shed 0 bases, with 20 bases lying between them. Germline V gives CDR1 MDHEN, CDR2 SYDVKM. This CDR3 contains 16 residues. Here the CDR3 reads CASPPPDSGHSYEQYF. CDR3 DNA: TGTGCCAGCCCCCCACCCGATAGCGGCCACTCCTACGAGCAGTACTTC.

V is TRBV12-3 or TRBV12-4 and J is TRBJ2-1; 7 bases are shared with TRBD1. The junction had 6 bases not matched to a gene; V was cut back by 7 bases and J by 0 bases. The CDR3 is 15 amino acids. The CDR3 loop reads CASTTGAISYNEQFF. CDR3 bases: TGTGCCAGCACAACAGGGGCGATCTCCTACAATGAGCAGTTCTTC.

The chain uses TRBV28 and TRBJ2-7, with 10 bases that match TRBD2. The CDR3 length is 12 residues. The V segment lost 8 bases and the J segment 4 bases; nucleotides outside the gene matches: 2. Per germline, CDR1 MDHEN and CDR2 SYDVKM. The CDR3 DNA sequence: TGTGCCAGCCTTAGCGGGGGGTACGAGCAGTACTTC. This sequence encodes CASLSGGYEQYF.

This clonotype was seen a handful of times. This chain uses TRBV2 with TRBJ2-4; 8 bases are a match to TRBD1. V gave up 6 bases and J gave up 0 bases; unmatched junction bases: 4. Germline assignment: CDR1 SNHLY and CDR2 FYNNEI. This CDR3 spans 15 amino acids. The chain's CDR3 is CASRGTGSAKNIQYF. DNA for the CDR3: TGTGCCAGCAGGGGGACAGGATCAGCCAAAAACATTCAGTACTTC.